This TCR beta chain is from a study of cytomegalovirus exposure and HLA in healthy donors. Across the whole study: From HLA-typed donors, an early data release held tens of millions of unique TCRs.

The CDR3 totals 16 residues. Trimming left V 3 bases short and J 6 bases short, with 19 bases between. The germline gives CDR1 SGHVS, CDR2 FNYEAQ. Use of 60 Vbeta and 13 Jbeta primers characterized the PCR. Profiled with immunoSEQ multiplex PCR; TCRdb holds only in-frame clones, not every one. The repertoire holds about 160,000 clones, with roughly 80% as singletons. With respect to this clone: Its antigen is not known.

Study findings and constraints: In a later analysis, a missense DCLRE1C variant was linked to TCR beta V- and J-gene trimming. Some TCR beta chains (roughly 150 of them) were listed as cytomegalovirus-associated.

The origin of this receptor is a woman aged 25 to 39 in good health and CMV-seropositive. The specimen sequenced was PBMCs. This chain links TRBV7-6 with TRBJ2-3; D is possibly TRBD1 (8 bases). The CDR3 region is CASSFQGASGADTQYF. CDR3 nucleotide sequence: TGTGCCAGCAGCTTTCAGGGGGCAAGCGGGGCTGATACGCAGTATTTT.